What follows are 2 T cell receptor beta chains derived from one specimen sequenced in a study of T-cell memory formation after mild COVID-19. TCRdb passed the 5' RACE reads through MiXCR, listing each CDR3 protein once. The repertoire includes some 150,000 distinct CDR3 sequences, about 14% of them detected once, and 25% to 30% sits in the top ten. Sequenced sample: PBMCs or a T cell subset sorted from them (not recorded which). These receptor sequences come from an adult woman who had mild COVID-19 (a few samples of this study predate the infection). Cell type and time point are not known.

The chain combines TRBV19 with TRBJ2-7; perhaps TRBD2 as D (6 bases). V gave up 3 bases and J gave up 0 bases, with 9 bases separating them. Germline loops: CDR1 LNHDA, CDR2 SQIVND (reference sequence). This CDR3 contains 14 residues. CDR3 bases: TGTGCCAGTAGTATGGTCGGGAGCTCCTACGAGCAGTACTTC. Its protein product is CASSMVGSSYEQYF.

Note on this clonotype: A much larger clone is a single base away; this may be a read error. The V gene is TRBV6-6, the J gene TRBJ2-7; TRBD1 matches at 8 bases. Per germline, CDR1 MNHNY and CDR2 SVGAGI (reference sequence). This CDR3 region has 14 residues. V was pared by 4 bases and J by 4 bases, with 6 bases of the junction left unmatched. The CDR3 DNA reads as TGTGCCAGCAGTTTTGCAGGGGGCGAGTACGAGCAGTACTTC. Its protein product is CASSFAGGEYEQYF.